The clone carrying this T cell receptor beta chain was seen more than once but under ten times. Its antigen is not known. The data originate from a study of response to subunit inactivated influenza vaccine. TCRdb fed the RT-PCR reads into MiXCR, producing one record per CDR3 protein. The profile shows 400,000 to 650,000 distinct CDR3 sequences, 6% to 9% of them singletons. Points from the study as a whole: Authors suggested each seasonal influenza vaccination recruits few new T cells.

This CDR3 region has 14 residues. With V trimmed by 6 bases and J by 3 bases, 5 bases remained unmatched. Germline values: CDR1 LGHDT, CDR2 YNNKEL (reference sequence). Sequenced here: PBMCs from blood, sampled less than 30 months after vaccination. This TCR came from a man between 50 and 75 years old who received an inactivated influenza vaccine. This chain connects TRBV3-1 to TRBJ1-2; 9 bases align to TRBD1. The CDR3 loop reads CASRLTGGDYGYTF. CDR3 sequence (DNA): TGTGCCAGCAGACTCACAGGGGGCGACTATGGCTACACCTTC.